This TCR beta chain was recovered during a study of blood T cell repertoires in COVID-19. About the research overall: The United States, Italy and Spain provided the acute and convalescent COVID-19 samples. PBMCs, B-cell-depleted T cells, or T cells provided the cDNA or gDNA that made up the material.

In the authors' workflow: The authors estimated nucleated cell counts from reference gene primer amplification. Profiling relied on immunoSEQ multiplex PCR, and the TCRdb table lists in-frame clones only, not all of them. The DNA gave D and trimming, while V, J and clone size come from that table. In the table there are about 86,000 clones, approximately 80% of which are singletons. This CDR3 is built from 16 residues. From germline, CDR1 is MDHEN and CDR2 SYDVKM. Trimming took off 6 bases at V and 0 bases at J, with 15 bases between the two ends. The sequencing sample was made of peripheral blood. The receptor's source is a woman of 80 years or more with active or convalescent COVID-19. The chain links TRBV28 to TRBJ2-1, with D perhaps TRBD1 (6 bases). CDR3 DNA: TGTGCCAGCAGCGGACAGATAGCGAGCTCCTACAATGAGCAGTTCTTC. It yields the protein CASSGQIASSYNEQFF.